These 25 T cell receptor beta chains came from one sample sequenced in a study of cytomegalovirus exposure and HLA in healthy donors. Data came from immunoSEQ multiplex PCR; TCRdb stores just in-frame clones and leaves some out. The sample consists of about 56,000 clones, just over 90% of them appearing once. Source material: PBMCs. Receptors originate from a man younger than 30 in good health and CMV-seronegative.

This clone came up once. The V call is TRBV18, the J call TRBJ1-4, with 7 bases matching TRBD1. CDR3 length: 15 amino acids. CDR1 and CDR2 from the germline V gene are KGHSH and LQKENI. V lost 1 base and J lost 5; bases outside the gene matches: 4. Here the CDR3 DNA reads TGTGCCAGCTCACCACGTGGGACAGAGAATGAAAAACTGTTTTTT. Protein product: CASSPRGTENEKLFF.

This clone appeared a single time. The gene calls are TRBV12-1 and TRBJ2-1; TRBD2 is the table's D call and was not checked against the DNA. TRBV12-1 is designated a pseudogene. The CDR3 is 17 residues long. The CDR3 spells CASSLTSASTPYNEQFF. The CDR3 region has the DNA TGTGCCAGCAGCTTAACTAGCGCCTCTACCCCCTACAATGAGCAGTTCTTC.

V is TRBV4-3 and J is TRBJ2-7, with 9 bases that match TRBD1. CDR1 is LGHNA and CDR2 is YSLEER in the germline V gene. CDR3 length equals 14 residues. J gave up 5 bases and V 4 bases, and 6 bases lay outside the gene matches. The CDR3 DNA reads TGCGCCAGCAGCCCCAGACAGGGGGAGGACGAGCAGTACTTC. The encoded protein is CASSPRQGEDEQYF.

This chain uses TRBV4-1 with TRBJ1-3, with 10 bases aligning to TRBD1. CDR1 and CDR2 from the germline V gene are MGHRA and YSYEKL. There are 17 residues in the CDR3. The trim removed 2 bases at V and 5 bases at J, leaving 9 bases unmatched. CDR3 region: CASSQKGTGDWRNTIYF. The CDR3 coding sequence is TGCGCCAGCAGCCAAAAGGGGACAGGGGATTGGAGAAACACCATATATTTT.

J is TRBJ2-1 and V is TRBV19, with a tentative D call TRBD2 (6 bases). Trimming pared 3 bases from V and 9 bases from J, leaving 21 bases between. The CDR3 has 16 residues. CDR1 is LNHDA and CDR2 is SQIVND in the germline V gene (reference sequence). The CDR3 loop reads CASSIIWRELTTEQFF. CDR3 nucleotide sequence: TGTGCCAGTAGTATTATCTGGCGGGAACTCACGACTGAGCAGTTCTTC.

The table lists this clone with a count of one. V and J are TRBV11-3 and TRBJ2-2; 10 positions agree with TRBD2. V lost 2 bases to trimming and J lost 4 bases; unmatched junction nucleotides: 13. This CDR3 contains 19 residues. Germline lookup yields CDR1 SGHNT and CDR2 YENEEA. CDR3 in DNA: TGTGCCAGCAGCTTAAGTGAAGGGGCTAGCGGGAGTCGCACCGGGGAGCTGTTTTTT. It translates to CASSLSEGASGSRTGELFF.

The sample holds one count of this clone. This chain links TRBV7-8 with TRBJ2-7, with D perhaps matching TRBD2 (5 bases). CDR3 length equals 14 residues. V was pared by 2 bases and J by 7 bases, with 15 bases between. The germline CDR1 and CDR2 sequences are SGHVS and FQNEAQ. In DNA, the CDR3 is TGTGCCAGCAGCTTACGGACTCCGCCGGGAGAGCAGTACTTC. Translating it yields CASSLRTPPGEQYF.

This chain connects TRBV19 to TRBJ1-5; 8 bases fit TRBD1. Germline assignment: CDR1 LNHDA and CDR2 SQIVND (reference sequence). The CDR3 is 17 amino acids. Unmatched junction bases numbered 10, after V lost 6 bases and J lost 0 bases. Here the CDR3 reads CASRTTGGTYSNQPQHF. CDR3 nucleotides: TGTGCCAGTAGAACTACAGGGGGTACCTATAGCAATCAGCCCCAGCATTTT.

This chain joins TRBV7-9 and TRBJ1-1; no definite D call. V shed 3 bases and J shed 3 bases, with 8 bases lying between them. Looked up from germline, CDR1 is SEHNR and CDR2 is FQNEAQ (reference sequence). This CDR3 contains 13 residues. The CDR3 coding sequence is TGTGCCAGCAGCTTCCAGGAGGACACTGAAGCTTTCTTT. Protein sequence: CASSFQEDTEAFF.

The rearrangement links TRBV9 to TRBJ2-3; a weak D match, TRBD2 (6 bases). Germline V gene sequence: CDR1 SGDLS, CDR2 YYNGEE. Trimming took 3 bases from V and 6 from J, leaving 17 bases between them. This CDR3 region has 15 residues. The CDR3 bases are TGTGCCAGCAGCGGCAGTAGTTCCCTAGCGGATACGCAGTATTTT. Protein: CASSGSSSLADTQYF.

CDR3 in DNA: TGTGCCAGTAAATCAACAGGGGTTGGGGCCAACGTCCTGACTTTC. It specifies CASKSTGVGANVLTF. V gene TRBV19 combines with J gene TRBJ2-6, with TRBD1 matching 7 bases. This CDR3 is built from 15 residues. Trimming cost V 7 bases and J 3 bases; bases outside gene matches: 6. Germline V gene sequence: CDR1 LNHDA, CDR2 SQIVND (reference sequence).

The chain carries TRBV7-6 and TRBJ1-3; possible D gene TRBD1, 6 bases. Trimming removed 1 base from V and 0 bases from J, with 10 bases in between. The length of the CDR3 is 16 residues. Germline V gene data show CDR1 as SGHVS and CDR2 as FNYEAQ. The CDR3 bases are TGTGCCAGCAGCTTAGTAATGGACAGCTCTGGAAACACCATATATTTT. Its translation is CASSLVMDSSGNTIYF.

This chain connects TRBV7-6 to TRBJ2-2, with TRBD1 identical over 9 bases. V lost 1 base to trimming and J lost 3 bases; unmatched junction nucleotides: 9. There are 18 residues in the CDR3. Germline V CDR1 and CDR2: SGHVS, FNYEAQ. DNA of the CDR3: TGTGCCAGCAGCTTAGACACAGGGGGCCCAGCGGACACCGGGGAGCTGTTTTTT. Translation gives CASSLDTGGPADTGELFF.

This chain connects TRBV19 to TRBJ2-1, with TRBD2 matching over 13 bases. The CDR3 sequence is 17 residues long. CDR1 and CDR2 from the germline V gene are LNHDA and SQIVND (reference sequence). J lost 5 bases, V lost 6 bases, and 10 bases had no gene match. The CDR3 here is CASRPVLAGGLNNEQFF. DNA of the CDR3: TGTGCCAGTAGGCCGGTACTAGCGGGAGGGCTTAACAATGAGCAGTTCTTC.

The V gene is TRBV7-2, the J gene TRBJ2-1; TRBD2 matches at 7 bases. Per germline, CDR1 SGHTA and CDR2 FQGNSA. The CDR3 has 15 residues. Losses at the gene ends were 1 base for V and 9 bases for J; bases not matched to a gene: 9. The CDR3 loop reads CASSLEEGGPSEQFF. In nucleotides, the CDR3 is TGTGCCAGCAGCTTAGAGGAGGGAGGGCCCAGTGAGCAGTTCTTC.

The rearrangement joins TRBV20-1 to TRBJ2-2; D remains ambiguous. Germline CDR1 DFQATT, CDR2 SNEGSKA (reference sequence). This CDR3 contains 11 residues. V lost 3 bases and J 7 bases, leaving 6 bases between the germline ends. CDR3 amino acids: CSARGDGELFF. CDR3 sequence (DNA): TGCAGTGCTAGGGGCGACGGGGAGCTGTTTTTT.

This clone was seen a single time. The chain has TRBV18 and TRBJ2-2; 9 nucleotides line up with TRBD1. The CDR3 covers 15 residues. Per the germline V gene, CDR1 is KGHSH and CDR2 is LQKENI. V was clipped by 2 bases and J by 7 bases; unmatched bases: 5. The CDR3 loop is CASSPATGGSGELFF. The DNA for the CDR3 is TGTGCCAGCTCACCAGCAACAGGGGGCAGCGGGGAGCTGTTTTTT.

The rearrangement uses TRBV29-1 and TRBJ1-1; D possibly corresponds to TRBD1 (5 bases). V was trimmed by 4 bases and J by 11 bases, leaving 23 bases between them. Germline values: CDR1 SQVTM, CDR2 ANQGSEA. The CDR3 has 14 residues. The CDR3 reads CSVGKLAGLTPAFF. As DNA, the CDR3 is TGCAGCGTTGGCAAACTTGCAGGGTTGACGCCCGCTTTCTTT.

The chain is built from TRBV5-5 and TRBJ2-7, with 7 bases lining up with TRBD2. V trimming: 1 base; J trimming: 3 bases; junction bases outside the gene matches: 4. There are 14 residues in the CDR3. In germline, CDR1 is SGHKS, CDR2 YYEKEE (reference sequence). The CDR3 DNA is TGTGCCAGCAGCTTGCTCCTAGCGGACTACGAGCAGTACTTC. Its protein is CASSLLLADYEQYF.

This clone was recorded only once. The chain employs TRBV19 and TRBJ1-1, with D possibly TRBD1 on 6 matching bases. The CDR3 has 13 residues. Germline-derived CDR1 and CDR2 are LNHDA and SQIVND (reference sequence). V dropped 6 bases and J dropped 4 bases, with 12 bases sitting between them. This CDR3 is CASRTDRSTEAFF. CDR3 nucleotide sequence: TGTGCCAGTAGGACGGACAGATCCACTGAAGCTTTCTTT.

This clone was observed a single time. The J gene is TRBJ2-7, the V gene TRBV7-6; D is perhaps TRBD2 (5 bases). V gave up 4 bases and J gave up 1 base, with 14 bases separating them. CDR1 is SGHVS, CDR2 FNYEAQ, per germline. This CDR3 is 15 amino acids long. Here the CDR3 DNA reads TGTGCCAGCAGCTCCTCGGGCGGAGGTTCCTACGAGCAGTACTTC. The encoded protein is CASSSSGGGSYEQYF.

The chain carries TRBV7-2 and TRBJ2-7; 8 nucleotides agree with TRBD2. In germline, CDR1 is SGHTA, CDR2 FQGNSA. V was pared by 2 bases and J by 2 bases, with 8 bases of the junction left unmatched. The CDR3 extends over 16 amino acids. CDR3 DNA sequence: TGTGCCAGCAGCTTATACGGGAGGGAACCTGCCTACGAGCAGTACTTC. Residues: CASSLYGREPAYEQYF.

The chain combines TRBV7-9 with TRBJ2-7; no definite D call. Germline assignment: CDR1 SEHNR and CDR2 FQNEAQ (reference sequence). Trimming removed 7 bases from V and 2 bases from J, with 15 bases in between. The CDR3 covers 14 residues. In DNA, the CDR3 is TGTGCCAGCAACCCCCTCCGGGTTGCCTACGAGCAGTACTTC. It encodes CASNPLRVAYEQYF.

The V gene is TRBV25-1, the J gene TRBJ2-1; TRBD1 agrees at 7 bases. V gave up 8 bases and J gave up 5 bases; unmatched junction bases: 9. The CDR3 length is 14 residues. CDR1 is MGHDK, CDR2 SYGVNS, per germline. The CDR3 loop is CASYRDRRHNEQFF. The CDR3 DNA follows: TGTGCCAGCTACCGGGACAGACGCCACAATGAGCAGTTCTTC.

The V and J genes are TRBV2 and TRBJ2-6; a possible D gene is TRBD2 (5 bases). The CDR3 loop spans 17 amino acids. Trimming stripped 3 bases from V and 1 base from J, with 13 bases between. Germline CDR1 and CDR2: SNHLY and FYNNEI. In DNA, the CDR3 is TGTGCCAGCAGTGACTCCCCCACTAGTTCTGGGGCCAACGTCCTGACTTTC. Protein: CASSDSPTSSGANVLTF.